The rows below give T cell receptor beta chains drawn from one sample of a study of radiotherapy plus CTLA-4 blockade in lung cancer. Measured with immunoSEQ multiplex PCR; TCRdb has only the in-frame clones, and not every one. This sample has about 80,000 clones, with around 81% found just once. The material sequenced was peripheral blood, taken from a patient treated with radiotherapy plus ipilimumab. The source is a human donor with non-small cell lung cancer whose response to radiotherapy plus ipilimumab could not be evaluated. Some clones in this sample may be carry-over from other donors' samples. CDR3s include the opening cysteine and the closing phenylalanine or tryptophan. The D gene is left open where the match is weak. Some rows mark clone size as missing; the rest say once, few, many or name a class of expanded clone.

once	TRBD2	TRBV5-1	TRBJ2-2	CASTPLAGGNTGELFF	TGCGCCAGCACTCCTCTAGCGGGGGGGAACACCGGGGAGCTGTTTTTT
.	TRBD1	TRBV5-1	TRBJ2-7	CASSSSGQGYEQYF	TGCGCCAGCAGCTCCTCGGGACAGGGCTACGAGCAGTACTTC
.	.	TRBV7-9	TRBJ2-1	CASSGTGVEQFF	TGTGCCAGCAGCGGGACGGGGGTCGAACAGTTCTTC
few	.	TRBV7-9	TRBJ1-2	CASSQYGYTF	TGTGCCAGCAGTCAGTATGGCTACACCTTC
.	.	TRBV19	TRBJ1-1	CASSIRVGGFNTEAFF	TGTGCCAGTAGTATACGGGTTGGGGGGTTTAACACTGAAGCTTTCTTT
few	.	TRBV6-1	TRBJ1-4	CASRPGNNEKLFF	TGTGCCAGCAGACCGGGAAATAATGAAAAACTGTTTTTT
.	.	TRBV6-5	TRBJ1-1	CASSYSRQTEAFF	TGTGCCAGCAGTTACTCGAGGCAGACGGAAGCTTTCTTT
.	.	TRBV7-3	TRBJ1-5	CASSATDRRDYSNQPQHF	TGTGCCAGCAGCGCCACTGACAGGAGAGACTATAGCAATCAGCCCCAGCATTTT
.	.	TRBV6-1	TRBJ2-3	CASSEGRDTQYF	TGTGCCAGCAGTGAAGGCAGGGATACGCAGTATTTT
.	.	TRBV9	TRBJ2-7	CASSPKRLVSEQYF	TGTGCCAGCAGCCCAAAGAGACTAGTATCCGAGCAGTACTTC